This T cell receptor (beta chain) appears in the sequencing data of a study of cytotoxic CD8 clonotypes in ibrutinib-treated CLL. Sequenced by immunoSEQ multiplex PCR; TCRdb stores in-frame clones only, minus some. The profile covers around 330,000 clones, with 67% appearing a single time and around 6.6% taken by the ten largest. This CDR3 comprises 12 residues. Germline assignment: CDR1 WNHNN and CDR2 SYGVQD (reference sequence). Deletions cut 4 bases from V and 3 bases from J, with 5 bases between. This clone has just a few counts. Material: PBMCs, obtained after 36 months of ibrutinib treatment. This TCR was recovered from a human donor with chronic lymphocytic leukemia. The rearrangement joins TRBV10-1 to TRBJ2-3; D not resolved. In DNA form, the CDR3 reads TGCGCCAGCAGTGTACGAACAGATACGCAGTATTTT. The encoded protein is CASSVRTDTQYF.